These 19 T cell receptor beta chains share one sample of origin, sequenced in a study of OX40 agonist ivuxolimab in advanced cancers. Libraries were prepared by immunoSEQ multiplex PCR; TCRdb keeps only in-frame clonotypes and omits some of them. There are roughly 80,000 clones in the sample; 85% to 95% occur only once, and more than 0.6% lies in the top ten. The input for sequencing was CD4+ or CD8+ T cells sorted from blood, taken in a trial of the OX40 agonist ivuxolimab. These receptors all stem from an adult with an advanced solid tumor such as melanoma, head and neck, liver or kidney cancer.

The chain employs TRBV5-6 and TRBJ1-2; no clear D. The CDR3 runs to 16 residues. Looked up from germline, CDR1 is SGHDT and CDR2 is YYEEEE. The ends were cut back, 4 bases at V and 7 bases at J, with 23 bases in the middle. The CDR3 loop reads CASSLSLLEQISGYTF. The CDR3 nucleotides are TGTGCCAGCAGCCTGTCCCTGTTGGAACAGATCTCTGGCTACACCTTC.

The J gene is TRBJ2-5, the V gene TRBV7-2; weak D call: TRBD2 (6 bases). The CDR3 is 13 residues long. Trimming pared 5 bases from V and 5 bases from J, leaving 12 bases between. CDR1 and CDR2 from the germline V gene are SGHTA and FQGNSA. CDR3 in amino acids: CASSTGSKETQYF. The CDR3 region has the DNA TGTGCCAGCAGCACCGGGAGCAAGGAGACCCAGTACTTC.

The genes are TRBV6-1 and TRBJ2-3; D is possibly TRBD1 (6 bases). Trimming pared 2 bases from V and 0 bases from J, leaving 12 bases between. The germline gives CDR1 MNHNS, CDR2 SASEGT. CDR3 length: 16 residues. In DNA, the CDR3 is TGTGCCAGCAGTGAACAGGGGCGGATGAGCACAGATACGCAGTATTTT. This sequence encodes CASSEQGRMSTDTQYF.

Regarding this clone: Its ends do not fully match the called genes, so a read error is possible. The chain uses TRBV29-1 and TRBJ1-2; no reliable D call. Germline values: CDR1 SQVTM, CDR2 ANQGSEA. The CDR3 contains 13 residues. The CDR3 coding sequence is TGCAGCGTAGAAGCTGTGCTGGTAGGGGGCTACACCTTC. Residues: CSVEAVLVGGYTF.

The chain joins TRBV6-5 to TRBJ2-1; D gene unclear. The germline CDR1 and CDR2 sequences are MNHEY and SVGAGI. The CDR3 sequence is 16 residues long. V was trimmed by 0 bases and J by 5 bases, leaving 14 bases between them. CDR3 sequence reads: CASSYSGGRPDNEQFF. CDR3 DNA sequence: TGTGCCAGCAGTTACTCGGGCGGAAGGCCCGACAATGAGCAGTTCTTC.

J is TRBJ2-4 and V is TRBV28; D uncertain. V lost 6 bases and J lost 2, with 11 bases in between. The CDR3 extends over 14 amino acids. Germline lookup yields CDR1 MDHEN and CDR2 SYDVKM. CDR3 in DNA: TGTGCCAGCAGCCCGATCGTCCCCAAAAACATTCAGTACTTC. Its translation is CASSPIVPKNIQYF.

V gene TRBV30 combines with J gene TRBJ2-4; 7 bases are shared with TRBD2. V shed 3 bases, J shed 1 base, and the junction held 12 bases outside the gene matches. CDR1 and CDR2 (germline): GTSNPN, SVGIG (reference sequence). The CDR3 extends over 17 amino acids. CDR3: CAWRSGREHAAKNIQYF. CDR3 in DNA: TGTGCCTGGAGGTCAGGGAGGGAGCATGCGGCCAAAAACATTCAGTACTTC.

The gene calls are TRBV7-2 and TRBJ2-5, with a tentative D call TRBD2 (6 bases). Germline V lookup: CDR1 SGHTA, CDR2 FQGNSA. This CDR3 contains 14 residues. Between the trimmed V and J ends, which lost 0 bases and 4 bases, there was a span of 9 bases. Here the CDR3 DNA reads TGTGCCAGCAGCTTAGCGGGAGGCTCAGAGACCCAGTACTTC. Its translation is CASSLAGGSETQYF.

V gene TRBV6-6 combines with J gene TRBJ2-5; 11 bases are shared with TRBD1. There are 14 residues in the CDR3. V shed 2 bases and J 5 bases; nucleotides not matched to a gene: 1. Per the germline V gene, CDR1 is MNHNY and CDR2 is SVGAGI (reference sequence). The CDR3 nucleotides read TGTGCCAGCAGTTACGGGACAGGGGGGGAGACCCAGTACTTC. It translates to CASSYGTGGETQYF.

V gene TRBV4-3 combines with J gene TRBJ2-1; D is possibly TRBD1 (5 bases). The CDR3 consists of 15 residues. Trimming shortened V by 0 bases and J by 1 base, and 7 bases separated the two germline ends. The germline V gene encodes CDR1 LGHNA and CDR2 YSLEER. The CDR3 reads CASSQDRASYNEQFF. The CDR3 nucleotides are TGCGCCAGCAGCCAAGACAGGGCGTCCTACAATGAGCAGTTCTTC.

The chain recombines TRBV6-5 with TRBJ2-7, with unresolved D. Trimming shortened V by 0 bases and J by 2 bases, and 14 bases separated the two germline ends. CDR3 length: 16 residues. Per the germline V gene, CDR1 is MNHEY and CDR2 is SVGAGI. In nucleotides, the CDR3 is TGTGCCAGCAGTTACTCTTTTTCTCTCCAGCCCTACGAGCAGTACTTC. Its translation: CASSYSFSLQPYEQYF.

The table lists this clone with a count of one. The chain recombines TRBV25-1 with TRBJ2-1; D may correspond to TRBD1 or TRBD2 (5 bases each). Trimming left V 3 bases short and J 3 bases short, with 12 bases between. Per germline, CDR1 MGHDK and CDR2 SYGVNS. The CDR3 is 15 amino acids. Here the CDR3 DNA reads TGTGCCAGCAGTGACTCCGGGACGAACTACAATGAGCAGTTCTTC. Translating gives CASSDSGTNYNEQFF.

The CDR3 loop reads CASSYGAFYGYTF. Here the CDR3 DNA reads TGTGCCAGCAGTTACGGGGCATTCTATGGCTACACCTTC. This rearrangement joins TRBV6-5 to TRBJ1-2, with D possibly matching TRBD1 (5 bases). The CDR3 contains 13 residues. Germline loops: CDR1 MNHEY, CDR2 SVGAGI. Trimming took 2 bases from V and 4 from J, leaving 8 bases between them.

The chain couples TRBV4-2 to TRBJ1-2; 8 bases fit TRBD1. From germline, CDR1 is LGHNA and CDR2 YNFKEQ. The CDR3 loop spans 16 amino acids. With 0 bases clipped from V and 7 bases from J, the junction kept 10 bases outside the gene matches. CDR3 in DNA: TGTGCCAGCAGCCAAGAAGCCGGAGCAGGGGGCTTTGGCTACACCTTC. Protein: CASSQEAGAGGFGYTF.

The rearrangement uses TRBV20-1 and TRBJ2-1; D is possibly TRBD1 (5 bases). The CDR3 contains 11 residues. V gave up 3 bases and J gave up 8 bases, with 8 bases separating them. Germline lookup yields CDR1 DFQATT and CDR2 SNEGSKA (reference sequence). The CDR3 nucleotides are TGCAGTGCTAGGCCCAGGGATGAGCAGTTCTTC. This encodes CSARPRDEQFF.

CDR3 region: CASSPRLWNTEAFF. The CDR3 bases are TGTGCCAGCAGTCCGCGTTTGTGGAACACTGAAGCTTTCTTT. The chain links TRBV6-5 to TRBJ1-1; no reliable D call. The ends were cut back, 5 bases at V and 1 base at J, with 11 bases in the middle. Germline CDR1 reads MNHEY; CDR2 reads SVGAGI. The CDR3 is made up of 14 amino acids.

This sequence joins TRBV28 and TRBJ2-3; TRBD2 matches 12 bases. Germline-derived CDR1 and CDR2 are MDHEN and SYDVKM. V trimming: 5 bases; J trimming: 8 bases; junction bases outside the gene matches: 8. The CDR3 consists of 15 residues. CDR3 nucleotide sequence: TGTGCCAGCAGTCCCCGACTAGCGGGAGCCGGTACGCAGTATTTT. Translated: CASSPRLAGAGTQYF.

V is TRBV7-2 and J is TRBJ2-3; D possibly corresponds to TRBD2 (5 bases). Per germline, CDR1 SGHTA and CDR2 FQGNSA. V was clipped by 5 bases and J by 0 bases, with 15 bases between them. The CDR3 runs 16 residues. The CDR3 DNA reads TGTGCCAGCAGCGCACAAGGCGGGTTTAGCACAGATACGCAGTATTTT. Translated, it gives CASSAQGGFSTDTQYF.

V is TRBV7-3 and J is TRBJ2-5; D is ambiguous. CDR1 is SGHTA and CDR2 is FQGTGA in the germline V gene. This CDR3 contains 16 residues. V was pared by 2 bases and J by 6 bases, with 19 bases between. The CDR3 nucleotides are TGTGCCAGCAGCTTAGACGGTGTGGCTAGTTGGCAGACCCAGTACTTC. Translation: CASSLDGVASWQTQYF.